Listed below are T cell receptor beta chains from one sample, sequenced in a study of T cells in Graves' hyperthyroidism and ophthalmopathy. Each CDR3 protein is one row after TCRdb ran MiXCR on the multiplex PCR reads. This sample has approximately 590,000 distinct CDR3 sequences; 46% occur once, and the top ten carry approximately 8.2%. The sequenced sample was peripheral blood or thyroid tissue (not recorded which). The receptors come from a woman younger than 35 with Graves' hyperthyroidism. Each CDR3 is given with its conserved first and last residue. The D gene is left open where the match is weak. Some rows have no size entry. The others give once, few or many, or a class for an expanded clone.

D gene	V gene	clone size	J gene	CDR3 protein	CDR3 DNA
TRBD1	TRBV2	few	TRBJ1-5	CASRGLGDRSNQPQHF	TGTGCCAGCAGGGGACTTGGGGACAGGTCAAATCAGCCCCAGCATTTT
NA	TRBV9	NA	TRBJ1-5	CASSVGREWDQPQHF	TGTGCCAGCAGCGTAGGCAGGGAATGGGATCAGCCCCAGCATTTT
TRBD1	TRBV7-2	NA	TRBJ2-5	CASREAGTGGLETQYF	TGTGCCAGCAGGGAAGCTGGGACAGGGGGGTTGGAGACCCAGTACTTC
NA	TRBV7-8	NA	TRBJ1-4	CASSFVRSANEKLFF	TGTGCCAGCAGCTTTGTGAGGTCGGCTAATGAAAAACTGTTTTTT
TRBD1	TRBV25-1	many	TRBJ1-4	CASSRQGDEKLFF	TGTGCCAGCAGTCGACAGGGAGATGAAAAACTGTTTTTT
NA	TRBV5-4	NA	TRBJ2-7	CASSQGGTHSYEQYF	TGCGCCAGCAGCCAAGGCGGGACACATTCCTACGAGCAGTACTTC
NA	TRBV19	NA	TRBJ1-2	CASSPHSDRRTWGYTF	TGTGCCAGTAGTCCCCACTCCGACAGACGAACCTGGGGCTACACCTTC
NA	TRBV7-3	NA	TRBJ1-2	CASSQGRRGGVYTF	TGTGCCAGCAGCCAAGGAAGGAGGGGCGGGGTGTACACCTTC
NA	TRBV6-1	NA	TRBJ1-5	CASSPYRGNQPQHF	TGTGCCAGCAGTCCATACAGGGGCAATCAGCCCCAGCATTTT
NA	TRBV7-9	many	TRBJ2-5	CASTPRPQQETQYF	TGTGCCAGCACCCCTCGCCCACAGCAAGAGACCCAGTACTTC
NA	TRBV24-1	few	TRBJ1-5	CATSDSGDSNQPQHF	TGTGCCACCAGTGATTCGGGAGATAGCAATCAGCCCCAGCATTTT
TRBD2	TRBV7-9	NA	TRBJ2-5	CASSLGVGGETQYF	TGTGCCAGCAGCTTGGGAGTGGGAGGGGAGACCCAGTACTTC
NA	TRBV20-1	NA	TRBJ2-7	CSGLRLEHEQYF	TGCAGTGGGCTCAGACTAGAACACGAGCAGTACTTC
NA	TRBV20-1	NA	TRBJ2-7	CSAYAASGSYEQYF	TGCAGTGCTTATGCAGCGAGCGGATCCTACGAGCAGTACTTC
TRBD1	TRBV7-8	NA	TRBJ1-4	CASSSDRVGDEKLFF	TGTGCCAGCAGCTCAGACAGGGTCGGGGATGAAAAACTGTTTTTT
NA	TRBV7-6	NA	TRBJ1-3	CASSLSGASGNTIYF	TGTGCCAGCAGCCTTTCGGGGGCCTCTGGAAACACCATATATTTT
TRBD2	TRBV29-1	NA	TRBJ2-2	CSVEVIVPGTSGSLTGELFF	TGCAGCGTTGAAGTCATAGTTCCCGGGACTAGCGGGAGTCTCACCGGGGAGCTGTTTTTT
TRBD1	TRBV29-1	many	TRBJ1-2	CSGTGGDGYTF	TGCAGCGGGACAGGGGGCGATGGCTACACCTTC
NA	TRBV7-9	NA	TRBJ2-5	CASLRSLQETQYF	TGTGCCTCTCTGAGGAGCCTGCAAGAGACCCAGTACTTC
TRBD1	TRBV12-3/TRBV12-4	NA	TRBJ2-6	CASSFDRAGANVLTF	TGTGCCAGCAGTTTTGACAGGGCTGGGGCCAACGTCCTGACTTTC
NA	TRBV7-8	few	TRBJ1-1	CASSSDRNFPMNTEAFF	TGTGCCAGCAGCTCCGACAGAAACTTTCCCATGAACACTGAAGCTTTCTTT
NA	TRBV6-5	NA	TRBJ2-7	CASSSRLVGGTYEQYF	TGTGCCAGCAGCTCTCGTTTGGTGGGAGGCACCTACGAGCAGTACTTC
TRBD1	TRBV7-2	few	TRBJ1-6	CASSRDRDDSPLHF	TGCGCCAGCAGCCGAGACAGGGATGACTCACCCCTCCACTTT
NA	TRBV25-1	NA	TRBJ2-7	CAEQLLDEQYF	TGTGCGGAGCAATTGTTGGACGAGCAGTACTTC
NA	TRBV24-1	many	TRBJ1-5	CATSTDLSNQPQHF	TGTGCCACCAGTACAGATCTTAGCAATCAGCCCCAGCATTTT
NA	TRBV25-1	NA	TRBJ1-5	CASTSWSVSQPQHF	TGTGCCAGCACCTCATGGAGTGTTAGCCAGCCCCAGCATTTT
NA	TRBV2	NA	TRBJ1-1	CASSSPTGSTEAFF	TGTGCCAGCAGTTCCCCAACAGGGAGCACTGAAGCTTTCTTT
TRBD1	TRBV20-1	few	TRBJ1-2	CSPLTTRQGLGYTF	TGCAGTCCACTAACAACGAGACAGGGCTTAGGCTACACCTTC
NA	TRBV2	many	TRBJ2-5	CASIGSLRETQYF	TGTGCCAGCATCGGGAGTCTTAGAGAGACCCAGTACTTC
TRBD1	TRBV19	many	TRBJ1-1	CASRTGRDTEAFF	TGTGCCAGTAGGACAGGGCGGGACACTGAAGCTTTCTTT
TRBD1	TRBV24-1	many	TRBJ1-2	CATSDPSTGGYGYTF	TGTGCCACCAGTGATCCTTCGACAGGGGGCTATGGCTACACCTTC
NA	TRBV7-4	NA	TRBJ2-6	CASRMTVNTEAF	TGTGCCAGCAGAATGACAGTCAACACTGAAGCTTTC
NA	TRBV2	many	TRBJ1-3	CASKQGPGNTIYF	TGTGCCAGTAAACAGGGACCTGGAAACACCATATATTTT
NA	TRBV7-9	NA	TRBJ1-5	CASRAGREVNQPQHF	TGTGCCAGCAGAGCGGGCAGGGAGGTCAATCAGCCCCAGCATTTT
NA	TRBV29-1	NA	TRBJ1-1	CSVEETGATEAFF	TGCAGCGTTGAAGAGACAGGCGCTACTGAAGCTTTCTTT
NA	TRBV7-2	NA	TRBJ1-5	CASSLARGVGQPQHF	TGTGCCAGCAGCTTAGCGAGGGGGGTTGGTCAGCCCCAGCATTTT
NA	TRBV10-3	NA	TRBJ2-5	CASSNLRETQYF	TGTGCCAGCAGTAACCTGCGGGAGACCCAGTACTTC
TRBD2	TRBV24-1	NA	TRBJ2-3	CATSDASGGLTDTQYF	TGTGCCACCAGTGATGCTAGCGGGGGACTCACAGATACGCAGTATTTT
TRBD1	TRBV4-2	NA	TRBJ1-2	CASSQPRDRARGYTF	TGTGCCAGCAGCCAGCCACGGGACAGGGCTCGCGGCTACACCTTC
TRBD1	TRBV7-6	once	TRBJ1-1	CVSSPDRSTEAFF	TGTGTCAGCAGCCCGGACAGGTCGACTGAAGCTTTCTTT
NA	TRBV11-2	many	TRBJ1-2	CASSTGIGGYTF	TGTGCCAGCAGCACAGGGATTGGTGGCTACACCTTC
NA	TRBV2	many	TRBJ1-4	CASSPDRSNEKLFF	TGTGCCAGCAGCCCTGACAGATCTAATGAAAAACTGTTTTTT
NA	TRBV2	NA	TRBJ2-2	CASSEVEGYTGELFF	TGTGCCAGCAGTGAAGTGGAAGGGTACACCGGGGAGCTGTTTTTT
NA	TRBV5-1	NA	TRBJ2-2	CARRMNTGELFF	TGCGCCAGGAGGATGAACACCGGGGAGCTGTTTTTT
TRBD1	TRBV10-3	NA	TRBJ1-2	CAISAPRRTGGGGYTF	TGTGCCATCAGTGCCCCCAGGAGGACAGGGGGCGGTGGCTACACCTTC
NA	TRBV20-1	few	TRBJ1-5	CSARDPYSNQPQHF	TGCAGTGCTAGAGATCCATACAGCAATCAGCCCCAGCATTTT
NA	TRBV5-4	few	TRBJ1-2	CASSLGHKNYGYTF	TGTGCCAGCAGCTTGGGACACAAAAACTATGGCTACACCTTC
NA	TRBV7-3	NA	TRBJ1-2	CASSSLPPYTF	TGTGCCAGCAGCTCGCTTCCCCCCTACACCTTC
NA	TRBV7-2	few	TRBJ1-6	CASSFGRDNSPLHF	TGTGCCAGCAGCTTCGGACGGGATAATTCACCCCTCCACTTT
TRBD1	TRBV7-3	NA	TRBJ2-7	CASSVDTGGFPYEQYF	TGTGCCAGCAGCGTTGACACAGGGGGGTTTCCCTACGAGCAGTACTTC